One sample yielded the 27 T cell receptor beta chains listed below, sequenced in a study of Graves' ophthalmopathy and Graves' hyperthyroidism (dated by TCRdb to the late 2010s). Sequenced using an Illumina HiSeq 2000. For repertoire sequencing, the TCR beta CDR3 regions were amplified from RNA transcripts. The first round of RT-PCR was done with HTBI primers and the Qiagen OneStep RT-PCR kit, and was followed by a second round of multiplex PCR, then size selection and purification. TCRdb itself trimmed the public reads at Q25 with fastp, ran MiXCR and retained productive beta chains. Every entry covers one CDR3 protein and lists the most common genes and DNA from its rows. The sample table contains some 390,000 distinct CDR3 sequences; only one count was recorded for around 18% of them. About 1.4% of the sample is taken by the ten largest. The sequenced material came from peripheral blood. The receptors were sampled from a woman younger than 35 with Graves' ophthalmopathy. Donor details come from another sample of the same person, matched by shared clones.

This clonotype showed up many times. The V call is TRBV7-2, the J call TRBJ2-7, with D possibly TRBD2 on 5 matching bases. The germline CDR1 and CDR2 sequences are SGHTA and FQGNSA. V lost 5 bases and J lost 4, with 12 bases in between. The CDR3 loop spans 13 amino acids. In DNA form, the CDR3 reads TGTGCCAGCAGCCCCATAGGAGGATACGAGCAGTACTTC. Protein: CASSPIGGYEQYF.

This clonotype was seen at least ten times. The chain couples TRBV20-1 to TRBJ2-7; possible D gene TRBD1, 6 bases. The germline CDR1 and CDR2 sequences are DFQATT and SNEGSKA (reference sequence). The CDR3 is 11 residues long. CDR3 nucleotides: TGCAGCGGCACAGGGTCTAGCGAGCAGTACTTC. Its translation is CSGTGSSEQYF.

At least ten counts were recorded for this clonotype. This rearrangement joins TRBV11-2 to TRBJ2-5; possible D gene TRBD2, 5 bases. CDR1 is SGHAT and CDR2 is FQNNGV in the germline V gene. The CDR3 covers 18 residues. V was trimmed by 0 bases and J by 1 base, leaving 18 bases between them. Written as DNA, the CDR3 is TGTGCCAGCAGCTTAGATATCGGAGGCGGACCCCGCCAAGAGACCCAGTACTTC. This gives the protein CASSLDIGGGPRQETQYF.

V gene TRBV19 combines with J gene TRBJ2-7; TRBD1 is a possible D gene (6 bases). CDR1 LNHDA and CDR2 SQIVND come from the germline V gene (reference sequence). The CDR3 runs 15 residues. Trimming removed 4 bases from V and 3 bases from J, with 16 bases in between. The CDR3, as DNA: TGTGCCAGTAGTAGACAAACAGGGACCTTCTACGAGCAGTACTTC. It yields the protein CASSRQTGTFYEQYF.

This clonotype has just a few counts. The rearrangement uses TRBV6-5 and TRBJ1-1; tentatively, D is TRBD1 (6 bases). The V and J ends lost 1 base and 0 bases respectively, with 9 bases between them. The CDR3 length is 15 residues. CDR1 and CDR2 (germline): MNHEY, SVGAGI. CDR3 loop: CASSYFTGLNTEAFF. The CDR3 DNA sequence: TGTGCCAGCAGTTACTTCACAGGGCTGAACACTGAAGCTTTCTTT.

This chain links TRBV20-1 with TRBJ2-5; 7 nucleotides line up with TRBD2. V trimming: 2 bases; J trimming: 7 bases; junction bases outside the gene matches: 16. CDR1 is DFQATT, CDR2 SNEGSKA, per germline (reference sequence). CDR3 length: 16 residues. The CDR3 nucleotides read TGCAGTGCTAGACTACTAGCGCGGTGGGGGTTATGGACCCAGTACTTC. Amino acid sequence: CSARLLARWGLWTQYF.

The chain has TRBV19 and TRBJ1-1; TRBD1 agrees at 9 bases. Germline V gives CDR1 LNHDA, CDR2 SQIVND (reference sequence). V shed 6 bases, J shed 6 bases, and the junction held 11 bases outside the gene matches. CDR3 length: 15 residues. The CDR3 loop is CASRLPGDREAEAFF. The CDR3 region has the DNA TGTGCCAGTAGGCTCCCCGGGGACAGGGAGGCTGAAGCTTTCTTT.

Ten or more counts support this clonotype. The chain links TRBV7-3 to TRBJ2-5; 11 bases are a match to TRBD1. The V gene end was trimmed by 1 base and the J gene end by 5 bases; junction bases not matched to a gene: 3. This CDR3 has 15 residues. The germline CDR1 and CDR2 sequences are SGHTA and FQGTGA. The DNA of the CDR3 is TGTGCCAGCAGCTTAATGGGGGACAGGGGGGAGACCCAGTACTTC. Translated, it gives CASSLMGDRGETQYF.

This clonotype was picked up many times. The chain recombines TRBV4-3 with TRBJ2-4; D not certain. The CDR3 covers 13 residues. V lost 0 bases, J lost 6 bases, and 6 bases lay in between. CDR1 and CDR2 from the germline V gene are LGHNA and YSLEER. In nucleotides, the CDR3 is TGCGCCAGCAGCCAAGAACGAGGAAACATTCAGTACTTC. The encoded protein is CASSQERGNIQYF.

Ten or more counts support this clonotype. The V gene is TRBV28, the J gene TRBJ1-6; D possibly corresponds to TRBD1 (6 bases). The CDR3 sequence is 16 residues long. Germline loops: CDR1 MDHEN, CDR2 SYDVKM. V was pared by 2 bases and J by 11 bases, with 19 bases between. The CDR3 spells CASSLNAGTTWTPLHF. Here the CDR3 DNA reads TGTGCCAGCAGTTTAAACGCCGGGACAACTTGGACACCCCTCCACTTT.

This CDR3 is CAWGNIVNSPLHF. As DNA, the CDR3 is TGTGCCTGGGGTAATATAGTTAATTCACCCCTCCACTTT. This chain uses TRBV30 with TRBJ1-6; D is undetermined. Trimming shortened V by 5 bases and J by 6 bases, and 11 bases separated the two germline ends. In germline, CDR1 is GTSNPN, CDR2 SVGIG (reference sequence). The CDR3 loop spans 13 amino acids.

At least ten counts were recorded for this clonotype. This chain uses TRBV28 with TRBJ1-3; D is ambiguous. V lost 8 bases and J 8 bases, leaving 13 bases between the germline ends. Germline V gene sequence: CDR1 MDHEN, CDR2 SYDVKM. The CDR3 covers 12 residues. CDR3 nucleotide sequence: TGTGCCAGCGGAGTCTTCGGGGACACCATATATTTT. It encodes CASGVFGDTIYF.

This chain connects TRBV10-3 to TRBJ2-7; 8 nucleotides align to TRBD1. Unmatched junction bases numbered 6, after V lost 0 bases and J lost 5 bases. Germline values: CDR1 ENHRY, CDR2 SYGVKD. This CDR3 contains 15 residues. CDR3 in amino acids: CAISESGSGGDEQYF. The CDR3 DNA sequence: TGTGCCATCAGTGAGTCCGGGTCAGGGGGCGACGAGCAGTACTTC.

The V call is TRBV6-2 or TRBV6-3, the J call TRBJ1-5; possible D gene TRBD1, 5 bases. Germline-derived CDR1 and CDR2 are MNHEY and SVGEGT. V dropped 6 bases and J dropped 9 bases, with 21 bases sitting between them. The CDR3 length is 15 residues. This CDR3 reads CASSPGPGGMGPQHF. CDR3 DNA sequence: TGTGCCAGCAGCCCCGGGCCGGGGGGGATGGGGCCCCAGCATTTT.

This clonotype showed up many times. This chain joins TRBV11-2 and TRBJ1-1; no definite D call. Germline CDR1 and CDR2: SGHAT and FQNNGV. The V gene lost 5 bases and the J gene lost 1 base, with 11 bases spanning the gap. The CDR3 consists of 14 residues. The CDR3 nucleotides read TGTGCCAGCAGCCCAAGGTTGGGGAACACTGAAGCTTTCTTT. The encoded protein is CASSPRLGNTEAFF.

This clonotype appeared many times. The germline gene is not matched at one end of the junction; a read error may be the cause. The chain uses TRBV12-3 or TRBV12-4 and TRBJ1-1; TRBD1 matches 9 bases. The CDR3 has 14 residues. The CDR3 loop reads CASTKNTGGTEASF. The CDR3 DNA is TGTGCCAGCACCAAAAATACAGGGGGCACTGAAGCTTCCTTT.

This clonotype occurred a few times. A much larger clonotype is one base distant, so this may be a read error. V and J are TRBV28 and TRBJ1-5, with a weak D call TRBD1 (5 bases). Germline CDR1 is MDHEN and CDR2 is SYDVKM. The CDR3 contains 14 residues. The DNA for the CDR3 is TGTGTCAGTCGAGCAGGGATCAGCAATCAGCCCCAGCATTTT. This encodes CVSRAGISNQPQHF.

This clonotype was observed at least ten times. This chain connects TRBV6-2 or TRBV6-3 to TRBJ2-2; the D is unclear. With 10 bases removed from V and 0 bases from J, the gap between germline ends came to 12 bases. Germline CDR1 is MNHEY and CDR2 is SVGEGT. The CDR3 is 14 residues long. CDR3 bases: TGTGCCACCGGACGGAACGCGAACACCGGGGAGCTGTTTTTT. Its protein product is CATGRNANTGELFF.

This clonotype was picked up many times. V is TRBV7-2 and J is TRBJ2-7; TRBD2 might be the D (5 bases). Germline lookup yields CDR1 SGHTA and CDR2 FQGNSA. V was pared by 3 bases and J by 3 bases, with 12 bases between. This CDR3 region has 14 residues. The CDR3 reads CASSFQQGSYEQYF. The CDR3 DNA reads as TGTGCCAGCAGCTTCCAGCAAGGGAGCTACGAGCAGTACTTC.

Many counts were recorded for this clonotype. The CDR3 DNA is TGTGCCAGCAGTTTTCGACAGGGAGTCCCCGGGGAGCTGTTTTTT. Encoded protein: CASSFRQGVPGELFF. This rearrangement joins TRBV12-3 or TRBV12-4 to TRBJ2-2; 7 nucleotides match TRBD1. V dropped 3 bases and J dropped 6; count of bases not matched to a gene: 7. This CDR3 comprises 15 residues.

This chain uses TRBV12-3 or TRBV12-4 with TRBJ2-5, with 11 bases matching TRBD2. The CDR3 has 15 amino acids. Trimming took 2 bases from V and 5 from J; bases not matched to a gene: 4. CDR3 sequence reads: CASSLSTSGKETQYF. DNA for the CDR3: TGTGCCAGCAGTTTATCGACTAGCGGGAAGGAGACCCAGTACTTC.

This clonotype was found many times. The chain couples TRBV28 to TRBJ1-2; the D is unclear. Germline CDR1 is MDHEN and CDR2 is SYDVKM. Trimming stripped 10 bases from V and 5 bases from J, with 17 bases between. This CDR3 is built from 13 residues. The CDR3 is CATSTVEGYGYTF. CDR3 bases: TGTGCCACCTCGACGGTTGAAGGGTATGGCTACACCTTC.

Of note for this clonotype: This may stem from a read error, because a much larger clone lies one nucleotide away. The chain uses TRBV2 and TRBJ1-2; D remains unclear. The CDR3 is 12 amino acids. Looked up from germline, CDR1 is SNHLY and CDR2 is FYNNEI. The CDR3 DNA is TGTGCCAGCAGTGAAGCCGGACGTGGCTACATCTTC. Protein sequence: CASSEAGRGYIF.

This clonotype has ten or more counts. The CDR3 here is CASHTPVIVGNSPLHF. The CDR3, as DNA: TGTGCCAGCCATACCCCAGTGATCGTGGGGAATTCACCCCTCCACTTT. This chain connects TRBV28 to TRBJ1-6; no firm D call. CDR3 length equals 16 residues. Trimming stripped 8 bases from V and 7 bases from J, with 21 bases between. CDR1 is MDHEN, CDR2 SYDVKM, per germline.

The chain links TRBV28 to TRBJ2-7; D possibly corresponds to TRBD2 (5 bases). CDR3 length: 15 residues. V lost 5 bases, J lost 3 bases, and 17 bases lay in between. Germline-derived CDR1 and CDR2 are MDHEN and SYDVKM. CDR3 nucleotide sequence: TGTGCCAGCAGTCCCTCAGAGGGCGTCATCTACGAGCAGTACTTC. Translation: CASSPSEGVIYEQYF. Looking up the rest from reference TRBV28 and TRBJ2-7 gives the full variable domain: DVKVTQSSRYLVKRTGEKVFLECVQDMDHENMFWYRQDPGLGLRLIYFSYDVKMKEKGDIPEGYSVSREKKERFSLILESASTNQTSMYLCASSPSEGVIYEQYFGPGTRLTVT.

J is TRBJ2-7 and V is TRBV30; 12 nucleotides line up with TRBD2. Per germline, CDR1 GTSNPN and CDR2 SVGIG (reference sequence). This CDR3 comprises 13 residues. Trimming at V came to 5 bases and at J to 2 bases, leaving 1 base not matched to a gene. The CDR3 coding sequence is TGTGCCTGGCGACTAGCGGGAGCCTACGAGCAGTACTTC. This codes for CAWRLAGAYEQYF.

The rearrangement uses TRBV29-1 and TRBJ2-5, with 10 nucleotides matching TRBD2. V lost 7 bases and J lost 4; bases outside the gene matches: 9. The CDR3 sequence is 14 residues long. Per the germline V gene, CDR1 is SQVTM and CDR2 is ANQGSEA. Here the CDR3 DNA reads TGCAGCGCCTCCGCTGCTAGCGGGAGAGAGACCCAGTACTTC. The encoded protein is CSASAASGRETQYF.